The rows below give T cell receptor beta chains drawn from one sample of a study of Graves' ophthalmopathy and Graves' hyperthyroidism. TCRdb itself ran the multiplex PCR reads through MiXCR, one entry per CDR3 protein. The data contain about 1.1 million distinct CDR3 sequences, about 40% of them singletons. The source material was peripheral blood or thyroid tissue (not recorded which). These receptors were collected from an adult man with Graves' hyperthyroidism. CDR3s include the opening cysteine and the closing phenylalanine or tryptophan. The listing skips clone size in some rows; elsewhere it reads once, few, many or a size class.

TRBV2	TRBJ2-7	NA	CASSDRTGGNEQYF
TRBV15	TRBJ1-1	few	CATRVFGNTEAFF
TRBV10-3	TRBJ1-5	NA	CAIRAGDNQPQHF
TRBV10-3	TRBJ1-2	NA	CASSMQGPKGYTF
TRBV10-2	TRBJ2-7	NA	CASSKGTAAYEQYF
TRBV2	TRBJ2-5	NA	CASREETAETQYF
TRBV2	TRBJ1-5	NA	CASRTGSGQPQHF
TRBV5-1	TRBJ2-7	few	CASSGTSGRTSSYEQYF
TRBV6-6	TRBJ2-6	NA	CASSSGVQTSGANVLTF
TRBV19	TRBJ2-7	NA	CASSAIVTGTGILEQYF
TRBV6-2/TRBV6-3	TRBJ2-2	NA	CASSYSILAGGISTGELFF
TRBV19	TRBJ2-7	few	CASSIGHAAPPRAYEQYF
TRBV9	TRBJ2-2	NA	CASSGVYTGELFF
TRBV29-1	TRBJ2-3	NA	CSAGLARDTQYF
TRBV19	TRBJ2-7	many	CASKVGWVADEQYF
TRBV2	TRBJ2-7	NA	CASSLEGRDGTYEQYF
TRBV2	TRBJ2-7	NA	CASQGQSRTYEQYF
TRBV5-4	TRBJ1-1	few	CASSQGGANTEAFF
TRBV7-2	TRBJ2-2	many	CASSSRQGATAGELFF
TRBV12-3/TRBV12-4	TRBJ1-2	NA	CAGSGTIYGYTF
TRBV10-2	TRBJ1-1	many	CASVGMNTEAFF
TRBV6-5	TRBJ1-2	many	CASSSDSSGYGYTF
TRBV7-8	TRBJ2-5	many	CATTGSKKTQYF
TRBV25-1	NA	NA	CASSEAGGSHEQYF
TRBV9	TRBJ2-5	NA	CASSVWGKETQYF
TRBV29-1	TRBJ2-5	NA	CSPKVARTTQETQYF
TRBV10-3	TRBJ1-1	many	CAINRGDFTEAFF
TRBV5-1	TRBJ1-4	many	CASSLAGQAYEKLFF
TRBV7-3	TRBJ2-5	few	CASTEAGAQETQYF
TRBV2	TRBJ1-2	NA	CASSQERRRGYTF
TRBV7-9	TRBJ2-7	NA	CASSRDRGGVYEQYF
TRBV12-3/TRBV12-4	TRBJ2-7	many	CASRPGTGASYEQYF
TRBV20-1	TRBJ2-2	NA	CSARIAGEGTGELFF